This TCR beta chain was obtained from a study of T cell clonality in common variable immunodeficiency. Study results and limitations: In common variable immunodeficiency, TCR beta chains reportedly carried fewer deletions and N-nucleotide insertions. Repertoire-complication correlations in CVID were limited by patient heterogeneity. Compared with healthy controls, CVID subjects showed increased TCRbeta clonality, mostly in about a third.

Sequencing was performed with immunoSEQ multiplex PCR; in TCRdb, only in-frame clones are kept and a portion is missing. This set yields some 11,000 clones and no singletons; the top ten hold around 7%. On this clone itself: Its target is not known.

Reduced serum IgG, IgA and/or IgM plus specific antibody deficiency defined CVID. Patients and controls were mostly of Caucasian heritage. The sequence was obtained from a human donor with common variable immunodeficiency. The sequencing sample was made of peripheral blood mononuclear cells.

The part of the CDR3 DNA that was read is TGTGCCAGCAGCTTAGGGGGCAGAGGGCGAAACACC. Amino acid sequence: CASSLGGRGRNT. The whole CDR3 protein is CASSLGGRGRNTIYF. V is TRBV7-2 and J is TRBJ1-3, with D possibly TRBD1 on 5 matching bases. The read gets to within 3 residues of the CDR3 end, and the germline J gene fills in the rest. CDR1 SGHTA and CDR2 FQGNSA come from the germline V gene. This CDR3 contains 15 residues. The V and J ends lost 1 base and 5 bases respectively, with 12 bases between them.